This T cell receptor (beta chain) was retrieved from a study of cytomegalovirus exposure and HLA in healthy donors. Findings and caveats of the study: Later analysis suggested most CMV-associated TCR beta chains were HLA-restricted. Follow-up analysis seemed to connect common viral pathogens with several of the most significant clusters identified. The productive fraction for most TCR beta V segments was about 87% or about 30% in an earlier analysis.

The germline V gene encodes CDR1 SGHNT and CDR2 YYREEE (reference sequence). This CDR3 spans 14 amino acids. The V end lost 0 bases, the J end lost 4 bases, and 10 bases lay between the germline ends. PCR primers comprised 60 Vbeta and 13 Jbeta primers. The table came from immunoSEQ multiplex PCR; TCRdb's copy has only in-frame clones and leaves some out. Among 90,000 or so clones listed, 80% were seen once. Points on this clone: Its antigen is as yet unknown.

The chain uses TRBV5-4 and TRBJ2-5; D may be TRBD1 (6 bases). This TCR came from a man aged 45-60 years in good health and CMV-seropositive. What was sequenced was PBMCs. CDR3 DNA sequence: TGTGCCAGCAGCTTGGCCAGAGGGGGAGAGACCCAGTACTTC. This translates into CASSLARGGETQYF.